This T cell receptor beta chain emerged from a study of shared clonotypes between healthy human individuals. It was 90 million to 95 million PBMCs that unsorted samples used for genomic DNA. On ten immunoSEQ deep assay plates, unsorted PBMC DNA was sequenced. The data were produced by immunoSEQ multiplex PCR, yet TCRdb's version contains in-frame clones alone and is incomplete. The table shows around 500,000 clones, with around three quarters occurring only once. V lost 0 bases, J lost 5 bases, and 19 bases lay in between. The CDR3 consists of 17 residues. In germline, CDR1 is SGHAT, CDR2 FQNNGV. This TCR was recovered from a woman in her 40s in good health. Some clones in this sample may be carry-over from other donors' samples. V is TRBV11-2 and J is TRBJ2-5, with a possible D match to TRBD2 (6 bases). The source material was PBMCs. CDR3 region: CASSLDAHQAGEETQYF. In DNA, the CDR3 is TGTGCCAGCAGCTTAGATGCCCATCAAGCGGGTGAGGAGACCCAGTACTTC.